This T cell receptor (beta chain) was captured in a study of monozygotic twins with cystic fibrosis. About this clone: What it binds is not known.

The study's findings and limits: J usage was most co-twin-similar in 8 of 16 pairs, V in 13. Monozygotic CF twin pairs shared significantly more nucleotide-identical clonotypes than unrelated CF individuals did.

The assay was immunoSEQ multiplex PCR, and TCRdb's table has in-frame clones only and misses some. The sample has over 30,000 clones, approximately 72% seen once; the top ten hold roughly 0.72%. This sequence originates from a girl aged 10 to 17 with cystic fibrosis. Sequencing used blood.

The CDR3 loop reads CATSPDRGKPHEQYF. For the CDR3, the DNA is TGTGCCACCAGCCCGGACAGGGGAAAACCCCACGAGCAGTACTTC. This chain links TRBV15 with TRBJ2-7; 9 bases are a match to TRBD1. V trimming: 5 bases; J trimming: 5 bases; junction bases outside the gene matches: 10. Germline V gene sequence: CDR1 LNHNV, CDR2 YYDKDF (reference sequence). There are 15 residues in the CDR3.